The present TCR beta chain was sequenced within a study of beta chain features in type 1 diabetes. Study-level results: PCR, the amplification step, might favor shorter templates, equally in patients and controls. For Type 1 diabetes patients, all four CD4+ subsets carried TCRB CDR3s that were moderately but significantly shorter.

Reverse transcription of all isolated RNA meant that expressed TCRB transcripts were sequenced. The repertoire was sequenced with immunoSEQ multiplex PCR; TCRdb's copy has only in-frame clones and lacks some. The sample lists hundreds of thousands of clones, around an eighth occurring once. This clone has just a few counts. Its antigen is currently unknown. The CDR3 spans 13 residues. CDR1 and CDR2 from the germline V gene are LNHNV and YYDKDF (reference sequence). Trimming took off 5 bases at V and 4 bases at J, with 11 bases between the two ends. The TCR originated in a man aged 18 to 30 with type 1 diabetes. Sequenced material: naive CD4+ T cells from blood. The chain employs TRBV15 and TRBJ1-1, with unresolved D. The DNA for the CDR3 is TGTGCCACCAGCCCTCGTGGTGGCACTGAAGCTTTCTTT. Translating it yields CATSPRGGTEAFF.